One sample yielded the 22 T cell receptor beta chains listed below, sequenced in a study of cytomegalovirus exposure and HLA in healthy donors (dated by TCRdb to the late 2010s). Library generation was performed with the immunoSEQ multiplex PCR assay. TCRdb retrieved this table from immuneACCESS and kept in-frame rearrangements only. Not all clones are present; in checked studies, unresolved V genes account for under half, and no reason is known for the remainder. Recorded for this sample are more than 35,000 clones; roughly 91% of them occurred a single time. Clones ranked in the top ten supply approximately 3.2% of the sample. Sequenced material: PBMCs. All receptors derive from a man aged 18 to 29 in good health and CMV-seronegative.

V gene TRBV28 combines with J gene TRBJ1-2; 7 nucleotides agree with TRBD1. V shed 5 bases and J 7 bases; nucleotides not matched to a gene: 10. CDR3 length: 14 amino acids. CDR1 MDHEN and CDR2 SYDVKM come from the germline V gene. In DNA form, the CDR3 reads TGTGCCAGCAGTCCACCCCCGACAGGGCCTGGCTACACCTTC. This gives the protein CASSPPPTGPGYTF.

The rearrangement joins TRBV9 to TRBJ2-5; TRBD2 matches 13 bases. The CDR3 extends over 15 amino acids. V was clipped by 3 bases and J by 5 bases; unmatched bases: 4. Germline V gene data show CDR1 as SGDLS and CDR2 as YYNGEE. The CDR3 DNA is TGTGCCAGCAGCGAGGGGACTAGCGGGGACGAGACCCAGTACTTC. Protein sequence: CASSEGTSGDETQYF.

J is TRBJ1-5 and V is TRBV21-1; the table's D call TRBD1 went unverified against the DNA. TRBV21-1 is a recognized pseudogene. The CDR3 runs 14 residues. CDR3 in DNA: TGTGCCAGCAGCAAGGACAACTCCAATCAGCCCCAGCATTTT. Translated: CASSKDNSNQPQHF.

V is TRBV7-9 and J is TRBJ1-4, with unresolved D. From germline, CDR1 is SEHNR and CDR2 FQNEAQ (reference sequence). Trimming cost V 3 bases and J 3 bases, with 8 bases left between them. The length of the CDR3 is 14 residues. Here the CDR3 DNA reads TGTGCCAGCAGCTTCTCGGGTTCTAATGAAAAACTGTTTTTT. Translation: CASSFSGSNEKLFF.

With regard to this clone: No conserved phenylalanine or tryptophan is present at the end of the CDR3, so a read error is the likely explanation. This chain uses TRBV10-3 with TRBJ1-1; 7 bases match TRBD1. The CDR3 sequence is 13 residues long. Germline trimming cut 8 bases from V and 5 bases from J; bases unmatched to any gene: 8. Germline loops: CDR1 ENHRY, CDR2 SYGVKD. In DNA form, the CDR3 reads TGTGCCATCCGAGGGGGCGGAGGGACTGAAGCTTTCTCT. Translating gives CAIRGGGGTEAFS.

The V call is TRBV5-6, the J call TRBJ1-2, with TRBD1 identical over 7 bases. V lost 7 bases, J lost 7 bases, and 10 bases stayed unmatched. The length of the CDR3 is 13 residues. Germline-derived CDR1 and CDR2 are SGHDT and YYEEEE. CDR3: CASGSSQGIGYTF. The CDR3 bases are TGTGCCAGCGGCTCGTCACAGGGGATTGGCTACACCTTC.

V is TRBV25-1 and J is TRBJ1-1; a weak D match, TRBD1 (6 bases). In germline, CDR1 is MGHDK, CDR2 SYGVNS. V lost 1 base and J 0 bases, leaving 15 bases between the germline ends. This CDR3 is 17 amino acids long. In nucleotides, the CDR3 is TGTGCCAGCAGTGAATCGTCAGGGGTTGCCGTGAACACTGAAGCTTTCTTT. Amino acids: CASSESSGVAVNTEAFF.

Concerning this clone itself: An end of the junction differs from the germline gene, which may be a read error. The genes are TRBV9 and TRBJ1-1; no firm D call. Germline V gene sequence: CDR1 SGDLS, CDR2 YYNGEE. There are 14 residues in the CDR3. CDR3 residues: CASSAMSRSTEASF. In nucleotides, the CDR3 is TGTGCCAGCAGCGCCATGAGCCGGAGCACTGAAGCTTCCTTT.

The chain combines TRBV7-9 with TRBJ1-1, with D possibly matching TRBD1 (6 bases). This CDR3 has 14 residues. Germline V gene sequence: CDR1 SEHNR, CDR2 FQNEAQ (reference sequence). The V and J ends lost 5 bases and 4 bases respectively, with 14 bases between them. This chain's CDR3 is CASSAGGATTEAFF. The CDR3 bases are TGTGCCAGCAGCGCGGGGGGGGCGACCACTGAAGCTTTCTTT.

This clone has just one count. The J gene is TRBJ1-3, the V gene TRBV29-1, with a possible D match to TRBD1 (6 bases). The CDR3 extends over 17 amino acids. Germline CDR1 is SQVTM and CDR2 is ANQGSEA. V lost 4 bases and J lost 4, with 23 bases in between. The CDR3 coding sequence is TGCAGCGTTGCCGCGGACACAGGGTCCATGGTGGGAAACACCATATATTTT. Translating it yields CSVAADTGSMVGNTIYF.

The rearrangement links TRBV28 to TRBJ1-4; 9 bases agree with TRBD1. CDR1 MDHEN and CDR2 SYDVKM come from the germline V gene. The J segment lost 7 bases and the V segment lost 3 bases, leaving 9 bases of the junction unmatched. This CDR3 has 16 residues. DNA of the CDR3: TGTGCCAGCAGTTTTCCTCCGGGACAGGGTGGTGAAAAACTGTTTTTT. Protein sequence: CASSFPPGQGGEKLFF.

Concerning this clone: This sample also contains other DNA sequences that code for the same CDR3. The rearrangement joins TRBV18 to TRBJ1-1; D remains unclear. This CDR3 is built from 13 residues. The germline V and J ends were trimmed by 2 bases and 0 bases, with 4 bases remaining between them. Germline V gene lookup returns CDR1 KGHSH and CDR2 LQKENI. The CDR3 bases are TGTGCCAGCTCACCAGGCCTGAACACTGAAGCTTTCTTT. The encoded protein is CASSPGLNTEAFF.

The chain joins TRBV9 to TRBJ2-1; 7 bases match TRBD2. Germline CDR1 reads SGDLS; CDR2 reads YYNGEE. The CDR3 totals 15 residues. J lost 7 bases, V lost 0 bases, and 7 bases had no gene match. CDR3 in DNA: TGTGCCAGCAGCGTAGTGGCGGGAGTAAATAATGAGCAGTTCTTC. This sequence encodes CASSVVAGVNNEQFF.

V gene TRBV10-1 combines with J gene TRBJ2-2, with 8 bases fitting TRBD2. Germline V lookup: CDR1 WNHNN, CDR2 SYGVQD (reference sequence). The CDR3 has 16 residues. The V gene end was trimmed by 3 bases and the J gene end by 3 bases; junction bases not matched to a gene: 6. CDR3 region: CASSEAGAAHTGELFF. The CDR3 DNA reads as TGCGCCAGCAGTGAAGCGGGAGCAGCCCACACCGGGGAGCTGTTTTTT.

The chain is built from TRBV6-5 and TRBJ2-7, with TRBD2 as a possible D gene (6 bases). The germline V gene has CDR1 MNHEY and CDR2 SVGAGI. There are 14 residues in the CDR3. The V end was cut by 5 bases, the J end by 2 bases, with 13 bases between. This CDR3 is CASSQGRTTYEQYF. In DNA form, the CDR3 reads TGTGCCAGCAGTCAGGGACGGACTACCTACGAGCAGTACTTC.

The J gene is TRBJ2-5, the V gene TRBV19, with 10 nucleotides matching TRBD2. Germline V gene data show CDR1 as LNHDA and CDR2 as SQIVND (reference sequence). Trimming at V came to 5 bases and at J to 6 bases, leaving 6 bases not matched to a gene. The CDR3 runs to 14 residues. CDR3 in amino acids: CASSPGTSAKTQYF. CDR3 nucleotide sequence: TGTGCCAGTAGTCCCGGGACTAGCGCGAAGACCCAGTACTTC. Together with reference TRBV19 and TRBJ2-5, the CDR3 gives the full variable domain: DGGITQSPKYLFRKEGQNVTLSCEQNLNHDAMYWYRQDPGQGLRLIYYSQIVNDFQKGDIAEGYSVSREKKESFPLTVTSAQKNPTAFYLCASSPGTSAKTQYFGPGTRLLVL.

This chain links TRBV7-9 with TRBJ2-1, with D unclear. Trimming removed 3 bases at V and 6 bases at J, with 12 bases between. CDR1 is SEHNR, CDR2 FQNEAQ, per germline (reference sequence). This CDR3 has 14 residues. CDR3 nucleotide sequence: TGTGCCAGCAGCTTCGGGTCGAGTGGCAATGAGCAGTTCTTC. Translating it yields CASSFGSSGNEQFF.

This chain connects TRBV2 to TRBJ2-5; TRBD1 might be the D (5 bases). The CDR3 is 15 amino acids. Germline CDR1 is SNHLY and CDR2 is FYNNEI. V lost 5 bases, J lost 1 base, and 14 bases lay in between. CDR3 loop: CASSSARVTQETQYF. CDR3 bases: TGTGCCAGCAGTTCTGCCAGGGTGACCCAAGAGACCCAGTACTTC.

The J gene is TRBJ2-3, the V gene TRBV11-2, with a tentative D call TRBD2 (6 bases). The CDR3 sequence is 17 residues long. Germline V gene data show CDR1 as SGHAT and CDR2 as FQNNGV. V was pared by 3 bases and J by 4 bases, with 20 bases between. Here the CDR3 DNA reads TGTGCCAGCAGCTTGGTCTTAAGGACTACTGCGCCAGATACGCAGTATTTT. It translates to CASSLVLRTTAPDTQYF.

This rearrangement joins TRBV2 to TRBJ2-7; D may be TRBD1 (5 bases). V lost 6 bases and J 0 bases, leaving 12 bases between the germline ends. The germline V gene has CDR1 SNHLY and CDR2 FYNNEI. The CDR3 contains 14 residues. The chain's CDR3 is CASSASGFSYEQYF. CDR3 bases: TGTGCCAGCAGCGCCTCAGGGTTCTCCTACGAGCAGTACTTC.

The gene calls are TRBV6-5 and TRBJ2-5; TRBD2 agrees at 11 bases. After removal of 8 bases from V and 9 bases from J, the junction contained 8 bases not matched to a gene. Germline-derived CDR1 and CDR2 are MNHEY and SVGAGI. This CDR3 has 13 residues. CDR3 coding DNA: TGTGCCAGCGGAGGAGGGACTAGCGGCGCCCAGTACTTC. Translating gives CASGGGTSGAQYF.

This rearrangement joins TRBV11-2 to TRBJ1-3, with 8 bases lining up with TRBD1. Germline CDR1 is SGHAT and CDR2 is FQNNGV. The CDR3 length is 16 residues. V gave up 1 base and J gave up 4 bases; unmatched junction bases: 6. CDR3 DNA sequence: TGTGCCAGCAGCTTAGGGGTCAGGGGGCCCGGAAACACCATATATTTT. This translates into CASSLGVRGPGNTIYF.